The 24 T cell receptor beta chains reported below all come from one sample, sequenced in a study of cytomegalovirus exposure and HLA in healthy donors. Researchers ran the PCR with 60 Vbeta and 13 Jbeta primers. Sequencing used immunoSEQ multiplex PCR; TCRdb keeps in-frame clones, though not all of them. The data hold about 100,000 clones, with roughly 71% observed a single time. The sequenced material came from PBMCs. The source of these receptors is a man aged 45-60 years in good health and CMV-seronegative.

The chain links TRBV9 to TRBJ2-6; 7 nucleotides align to TRBD1. CDR1 and CDR2 from the germline V gene are SGDLS and YYNGEE. The CDR3 covers 17 residues. V dropped 4 bases and J dropped 0; count of bases not matched to a gene: 7. Here the CDR3 reads CASSPGTADSGANVLTF. Here the CDR3 DNA reads TGTGCCAGCAGCCCCGGGACAGCGGACTCTGGGGCCAACGTCCTGACTTTC.

This clone was counted a few times. The chain links TRBV6-6 to TRBJ1-5, with 8 bases that match TRBD1. From germline, CDR1 is MNHNY and CDR2 SVGAGI (reference sequence). Trimming at V came to 5 bases and at J to 4 bases, leaving 10 bases not matched to a gene. This CDR3 comprises 16 residues. The CDR3 region has the DNA TGTGCCAGCAGTCGGACAGGGAAGTCCGATAATCAGCCCCAGCATTTT. Translation gives CASSRTGKSDNQPQHF.

The CDR3 nucleotides are TGTGCCAGCAGCTTAGGGCAGACCGAGGAGGGCTACACCTTC. This codes for CASSLGQTEEGYTF. The chain is built from TRBV11-1 and TRBJ1-2; no firm D call. The CDR3 is made up of 14 amino acids. Trimming left V 1 base short and J 8 bases short, with 14 bases between. Germline CDR1 is SGHAT and CDR2 is FQDESV (reference sequence).

Of note for this clone: One junction end does not reproduce the germline sequence, and a read error may be involved. The gene calls are TRBV7-2 and TRBJ2-7, with 11 bases aligning to TRBD1. This CDR3 has 18 amino acids. The germline V gene has CDR1 SGHTA and CDR2 FQGNSA. CDR3 nucleotides: TGTGCCAGCAGCGTAGCCCCTGGGGCGGGACAGGGGGTGAGGGAGCAGTACTTC. This translates into CASSVAPGAGQGVREQYF.

The chain recombines TRBV2 with TRBJ2-3; no clear D gene. V dropped 9 bases and J dropped 1 base, with 8 bases sitting between them. Per germline, CDR1 SNHLY and CDR2 FYNNEI. CDR3 length: 12 residues. The CDR3 reads CARERGTDTQYF. Written as DNA, the CDR3 is TGTGCCAGAGAACGGGGCACAGATACGCAGTATTTT.

The genes are TRBV7-9 and TRBJ2-1; the match to TRBD2 covers 10 bases. The germline V gene has CDR1 SEHNR and CDR2 FQNEAQ (reference sequence). The V segment lost 6 bases and the J segment 7 bases; nucleotides outside the gene matches: 6. The CDR3 consists of 14 residues. The CDR3 DNA follows: TGTGCCAGCAGTACCCGGACTAGCGGAAATGAGCAGTTCTTC. This gives the protein CASSTRTSGNEQFF.

DNA of the CDR3: TGCGCCAGCAGCTTGGAAGGCGGCGGACAGCGCGAGCAGTACTTC. Its protein product is CASSLEGGGQREQYF. The chain employs TRBV5-1 and TRBJ2-7; a possible D gene is TRBD1 (6 bases). Trimming removed 0 bases at V and 6 bases at J, with 16 bases between. Germline lookup yields CDR1 SGHRS and CDR2 YFSETQ. The CDR3 covers 15 residues.

The chain carries TRBV7-2 and TRBJ2-7; TRBD2 agrees at 8 bases. The CDR3 is 15 residues long. Germline CDR1 reads SGHTA; CDR2 reads FQGNSA. V was clipped by 4 bases and J by 1 base; unmatched bases: 6. Here the CDR3 reads CASSSAGTSSYEQYF. The CDR3 nucleotides read TGTGCCAGCAGCTCCGCCGGGACTAGTTCCTACGAGCAGTACTTC.

The chain links TRBV9 to TRBJ1-3, with 9 bases lining up with TRBD1. The CDR3 is 17 amino acids. Unmatched junction bases numbered 10, after V lost 3 bases and J lost 3 bases. Per germline, CDR1 SGDLS and CDR2 YYNGEE. CDR3 in amino acids: CASSERGQGTFGNTIYF. Written as DNA, the CDR3 is TGTGCCAGCAGCGAGAGGGGACAGGGAACTTTTGGAAACACCATATATTTT.

This chain joins TRBV7-9 and TRBJ1-5; no clear D gene. V was shortened by 5 bases and J by 4 bases, with 12 bases between the two germline ends. Looked up from germline, CDR1 is SEHNR and CDR2 is FQNEAQ (reference sequence). The CDR3 is made up of 14 amino acids. CDR3 sequence (DNA): TGTGCCAGCAGCCCCGGCTCGGGAAATCAGCCCCAGCATTTT. Translation: CASSPGSGNQPQHF.

This sequence joins TRBV29-1 and TRBJ2-1; 12 bases are shared with TRBD1. CDR1 and CDR2 from the germline V gene are SQVTM and ANQGSEA. This CDR3 spans 15 amino acids. After removal of 7 bases from V and 7 bases from J, the junction contained 11 bases not matched to a gene. CDR3 DNA sequence: TGCAGCGCCTTTCCAATGGGACAGGGGGCAAATGAGCAGTTCTTC. Its translation: CSAFPMGQGANEQFF.

V and J are TRBV19 and TRBJ2-7; TRBD1 agrees at 8 bases. With V trimmed by 10 bases and J by 6 bases, 5 bases remained unmatched. The germline gives CDR1 LNHDA, CDR2 SQIVND (reference sequence). The CDR3 extends over 11 amino acids. CDR3 sequence (DNA): TGTGCCACCGGACAGGGTTCCGAGCAGTACTTC. This gives the protein CATGQGSEQYF.

The chain recombines TRBV7-9 with TRBJ2-2; tentative D call: TRBD2 (6 bases). The germline V and J ends were trimmed by 5 bases and 2 bases, with 9 bases remaining between them. CDR1 and CDR2 from the germline V gene are SEHNR and FQNEAQ (reference sequence). This CDR3 region has 14 residues. CDR3 coding DNA: TGTGCCAGCAGCCGGGACTTCAACACCGGGGAGCTGTTTTTT. It codes for CASSRDFNTGELFF. Complete variable domain (other parts from reference TRBV7-9 and TRBJ2-2): DTGVSQNPRHKITKRGQNVTFRCDPISEHNRLYWYRQTLGQGPEFLTYFQNEAQLEKSRLLSDRFSAERPKGSFSTLEIQRTEQGDSAMYLCASSRDFNTGELFFGEGSRLTVL.

In its sample, this clone was seen a few times. The rearrangement joins TRBV7-2 to TRBJ2-5; 7 bases line up with TRBD2. This CDR3 region has 14 residues. Germline V gene lookup returns CDR1 SGHTA and CDR2 FQGNSA. V shed 2 bases and J 3 bases; nucleotides not matched to a gene: 3. As DNA, the CDR3 is TGTGCCAGCAGCTTAAGCGGGGTGGAAGAGACCCAGTACTTC. Its translation: CASSLSGVEETQYF.

J is TRBJ2-7 and V is TRBV5-1; 13 bases align to TRBD2. Trimming at V came to 1 base and at J to 6 bases, leaving 4 bases not matched to a gene. There are 15 residues in the CDR3. Germline V lookup: CDR1 SGHRS, CDR2 YFSETQ. The CDR3 sequence: CASSLTSGRECEQYF. DNA of the CDR3: TGCGCCAGCAGCTTGACTAGCGGGAGGGAATGCGAGCAGTACTTC.

The rearrangement joins TRBV10-3 to TRBJ2-2, with D perhaps TRBD1 (5 bases). Trimming took off 4 bases at V and 4 bases at J, with 10 bases between the two ends. CDR1 is ENHRY and CDR2 is SYGVKD in the germline V gene. The length of the CDR3 is 14 residues. DNA for the CDR3: TGTGCCATCAGTGGCAGGGTGGGCACCGGGGAGCTGTTTTTT. Protein: CAISGRVGTGELFF.

The chain combines TRBV5-1 with TRBJ1-1; D possibly corresponds to TRBD1 (6 bases). Trimming removed 2 bases from V and 0 bases from J, with 8 bases in between. The CDR3 covers 14 residues. From germline, CDR1 is SGHRS and CDR2 YFSETQ. CDR3 in amino acids: CASSFGTLNTEAFF. The CDR3 bases are TGCGCCAGCAGCTTCGGGACACTGAACACTGAAGCTTTCTTT.

The J gene is TRBJ2-6, the V gene TRBV7-6; no definite D call. The CDR3 covers 14 residues. Trimming cost V 5 bases and J 0 bases, with 5 bases left between them. Germline values: CDR1 SGHVS, CDR2 FNYEAQ. CDR3 nucleotides: TGTGCCAGCAGCAGCCGCTCTGGGGCCAACGTCCTGACTTTC. It specifies CASSSRSGANVLTF.

Of note for this clone: Other DNA sequences within the sample encode an identical CDR3. CDR3 sequence reads: CASSVGQGTEAFF. The CDR3 nucleotides read TGTGCCAGCAGCGTGGGACAGGGCACTGAAGCTTTCTTT. The V gene is TRBV9, the J gene TRBJ1-1; TRBD1 agrees at 9 bases. J gave up 4 bases and V 2 bases, and 0 bases lay outside the gene matches. CDR3 length: 13 amino acids. Per the germline V gene, CDR1 is SGDLS and CDR2 is YYNGEE.

The chain carries TRBV9 and TRBJ2-7, with 8 positions matching TRBD2. Per germline, CDR1 SGDLS and CDR2 YYNGEE. The CDR3 covers 15 residues. The ends lost 1 base at V and 3 bases at J; junction bases unmatched: 6. The CDR3 nucleotides are TGTGCCAGCAGCGTACCACTAGCGGCTGTCTACGAGCAGTACTTC. Translated: CASSVPLAAVYEQYF.

The rearrangement uses TRBV11-1 and TRBJ2-2; 9 bases line up with TRBD2. V was clipped by 5 bases and J by 5 bases; unmatched bases: 9. CDR3 length: 16 residues. The germline V gene has CDR1 SGHAT and CDR2 FQDESV (reference sequence). The CDR3 DNA sequence: TGTGCCAGCAGCGTTTCCTTAGCGGGAGCTACCGGGGAGCTGTTTTTT. It translates to CASSVSLAGATGELFF.

The J gene is TRBJ1-5, the V gene TRBV2; D remains unclear. Trimming cost V 2 bases and J 2 bases, with 13 bases left between them. This CDR3 comprises 16 residues. The germline V gene encodes CDR1 SNHLY and CDR2 FYNNEI. The CDR3 DNA sequence: TGTGCCAGCAGTGAACTGAGGCGCCTAGGCAATCAGCCCCAGCATTTT. Translating it yields CASSELRRLGNQPQHF.

The chain combines TRBV5-6 with TRBJ2-3; a possible D gene is TRBD1 (6 bases). The CDR3 length is 14 residues. CDR1 is SGHDT, CDR2 YYEEEE, per germline. The V end was cut by 4 bases, the J end by 5 bases, with 14 bases between. CDR3 loop: CASSPRRGGDTQYF. The DNA of the CDR3 is TGTGCCAGCAGCCCCAGGCGAGGGGGAGATACGCAGTATTTT.

This clone appeared once. This rearrangement joins TRBV18 to TRBJ2-4, with D possibly TRBD2 on 6 matching bases. CDR3 length: 15 residues. Germline V gene sequence: CDR1 KGHSH, CDR2 LQKENI. V lost 3 bases to trimming and J lost 0 bases, with 9 bases between them. CDR3 in DNA: TGTGCCAGCTCACCGTTGGAGGGAGCCAAAAACATTCAGTACTTC. Residues: CASSPLEGAKNIQYF.